The clone carrying this TCR beta chain was found many times. No cell sorting was done before RNA was extracted from the tissue. The record originates from a study of tumor and adjacent non-tumor tissue in lung cancer. TCRbeta libraries were built with three rounds of nested PCR, modified from ARM-PCR. One entry per CDR3 protein, called by TCRdb with MiXCR from the multiplex PCR reads. The profile shows tens of thousands of distinct CDR3 sequences, less than 75% of them singletons. The CDR3 length is 16 residues. The germline V gene encodes CDR1 MNHEY and CDR2 SVGAGI. J gave up 0 bases and V 3 bases, and 4 bases lay outside the gene matches.

The sequencing input was lung tumor tissue. The chain uses TRBV6-5 and TRBJ2-2; 7 bases are shared with TRBD2. This TCR was recovered from a man in his sixties with non-small cell lung cancer. The chain's CDR3 is CASSYKGRANTGELFF. CDR3 coding DNA: TGTGCCAGCAGTTATAAGGGGAGGGCGAACACCGGGGAGCTGTTTTTT.